Below are 13 T cell receptor beta chains sequenced from a single sample in a study of blood T cell repertoires in COVID-19. Assay used: immunoSEQ multiplex PCR; TCRdb lists only in-frame clones, some missing. Among some 210,000 clones listed, over 75% were seen once. The sequenced material came from PBMCs or T cells enriched from blood (not recorded which). The receptors were gathered from a man between 40 and 49 years old who had recovered from COVID-19.

This chain connects TRBV15 to TRBJ2-7; unclear D gene. The V end lost 3 bases, the J end lost 1 base, and 7 bases lay between the germline ends. This CDR3 comprises 13 residues. Germline CDR1 LNHNV, CDR2 YYDKDF (reference sequence). CDR3 region: CATSRSYSYEQYF. In nucleotides, the CDR3 is TGTGCCACCAGCAGGTCTTATTCCTACGAGCAGTACTTC.

The chain links TRBV19 to TRBJ2-3; a possible D gene is TRBD2 (6 bases). Trimming stripped 4 bases from V and 1 base from J, with 9 bases between. Germline CDR1 and CDR2: LNHDA and SQIVND (reference sequence). This CDR3 spans 14 amino acids. CDR3 in DNA: TGTGCCAGTAGTAGACTAGTGGGCACAGATACGCAGTATTTT. The encoded protein is CASSRLVGTDTQYF.

The chain has TRBV3-1 (or the pseudogene TRBV3-2) and TRBJ1-3; 7 nucleotides match TRBD1. The germline V gene encodes CDR1 LGHDT and CDR2 YNNKEL (reference sequence). The CDR3 totals 17 residues. V lost 4 bases to trimming and J lost 0 bases; unmatched junction nucleotides: 9. The CDR3 bases are TGTGCCAGCAGCCCCGCCTACAGGGGAAGCTCTGGAAACACCATATATTTT. Amino acids: CASSPAYRGSSGNTIYF.

The chain carries TRBV27 and TRBJ1-2; 7 bases are shared with TRBD1. Trimming at V came to 6 bases and at J to 4 bases, leaving 5 bases not matched to a gene. Germline CDR1 is MNHEY and CDR2 is SMNVEV (reference sequence). This CDR3 is built from 13 residues. The chain's CDR3 is CASRRDSRYGYTF. The CDR3 DNA reads TGTGCCAGCAGGAGGGACAGCCGCTATGGCTACACCTTC.

The gene calls are TRBV5-1 and TRBJ1-1, with 9 bases fitting TRBD1. The germline V gene encodes CDR1 SGHRS and CDR2 YFSETQ. V was clipped by 3 bases and J by 2 bases; unmatched bases: 8. This CDR3 is 16 amino acids long. The CDR3 spells CASSSDRGGLNTEAFF. The CDR3 bases are TGCGCCAGCAGCTCGGACAGGGGCGGACTAAACACTGAAGCTTTCTTT.

This chain uses TRBV5-1 with TRBJ1-5; 7 nucleotides align to TRBD1. This CDR3 has 15 amino acids. The ends lost 0 bases at V and 3 bases at J; junction bases unmatched: 3. Germline CDR1 and CDR2: SGHRS and YFSETQ. The CDR3 DNA is TGCGCCAGCAGCTTGGGGCAGGGGGTCAATCAGCCCCAGCATTTT. This encodes CASSLGQGVNQPQHF. The entire variable domain, with the rest obtained from reference TRBV5-1 and TRBJ1-5, is as follows: KAGVTQTPRYLIKTRGQQVTLSCSPISGHRSVSWYQQTPGQGLQFLFEYFSETQRNKGNFPGRFSGRQFSNSRSEMNVSTLELGDSALYLCASSLGQGVNQPQHFGDGTRLSIL.

The V and J genes are TRBV9 and TRBJ1-1, with no clear D. This CDR3 has 14 amino acids. Germline CDR1 reads SGDLS; CDR2 reads YYNGEE. Trimming stripped 4 bases from V and 4 bases from J, with 14 bases between. CDR3 bases: TGTGCCAGCAGCACCCGTTTGGGGAGCACTGAAGCTTTCTTT. It yields the protein CASSTRLGSTEAFF. Using reference TRBV9 and TRBJ1-1 for the parts outside the CDR3, the full variable domain is DSGVTQTPKHLITATGQRVTLRCSPRSGDLSVYWYQQSLDQGLQFLIQYYNGEERAKGNILERFSAQQFPDLHSELNLSSLELGDSALYFCASSTRLGSTEAFFGQGTRLTVV.

The gene calls are TRBV18 and TRBJ2-7; tentatively, D is TRBD2 (6 bases). The CDR3 has 15 residues. With 2 bases removed from V and 5 bases from J, the gap between germline ends came to 16 bases. Germline-derived CDR1 and CDR2 are KGHSH and LQKENI. The CDR3 region has the DNA TGTGCCAGCTCACCAATTAACGGAGGGGACCACGAGCAGTACTTC. Translating gives CASSPINGGDHEQYF.

This sequence joins TRBV4-1 and TRBJ2-7; 10 bases line up with TRBD2. Trimming took 4 bases from V and 3 from J; bases not matched to a gene: 15. Germline CDR1 reads MGHRA; CDR2 reads YSYEKL. There are 18 residues in the CDR3. CDR3 DNA sequence: TGCGCCAGCAGCCCACACCGACCAGGGACTAGCGACCGCTACGAGCAGTACTTC. It codes for CASSPHRPGTSDRYEQYF.

The gene calls are TRBV3-1 (or the pseudogene TRBV3-2) and TRBJ2-7; TRBD1 aligns across 8 bases. The CDR3 has 11 amino acids. The germline V gene encodes CDR1 LGHDT and CDR2 YNNKEL (reference sequence). The CDR3 DNA follows: TGTGCCAGCAGCCAAGGGACAGGGTTGTTCGTC. Its translation is CASSQGTGLFV.

The V gene is TRBV27, the J gene TRBJ1-1; TRBD1 matches 9 bases. Losses at the gene ends were 2 bases for V and 4 bases for J; bases not matched to a gene: 8. From germline, CDR1 is MNHEY and CDR2 SMNVEV (reference sequence). The CDR3 sequence is 16 residues long. CDR3 amino acids: CASSLIWDRETTEAFF. Written as DNA, the CDR3 is TGTGCCAGCAGTTTAATATGGGACAGGGAAACCACTGAAGCTTTCTTT.

The V and J genes are TRBV6-2 or TRBV6-3 and TRBJ1-5; 9 nucleotides line up with TRBD1. CDR3 length equals 15 residues. V gave up 5 bases and J gave up 1 base; unmatched junction bases: 3. CDR1 and CDR2 from the germline V gene are MNHEY and SVGEGT. The CDR3 DNA reads TGTGCCAGCAGTACCGGGACAGGGAGCAATCAGCCCCAGCATTTT. Translating gives CASSTGTGSNQPQHF.

The chain links TRBV19 to TRBJ1-1, with D tentatively TRBD1 (5 bases). V was pared by 5 bases and J by 1 base, with 11 bases between. The CDR3 contains 14 residues. Germline loops: CDR1 LNHDA, CDR2 SQIVND (reference sequence). CDR3: CASSAQVSNTEAFF. CDR3 in DNA: TGTGCCAGTAGTGCACAGGTTTCGAACACTGAAGCTTTCTTT.